Shown below are 12 T cell receptor beta chains from a single sample sequenced in a study of blood T cell repertoires in COVID-19 (dated by TCRdb to 2018 to 2020). Library generation was performed with the immunoSEQ multiplex PCR assay. Here the immuneACCESS table is served through TCRdb, limited to in-frame sequences with V and J called. Missing clones are a known gap in these copies; in checked studies unresolved V genes cover under half, and the rest lacks a known reason. The sample includes about 16,000 clones, with roughly 91% observed a single time. Roughly 24% of the sample belongs to the ten largest clones. Sequenced input: peripheral blood. Receptors were obtained from a man between 60 and 70 years old with acute or convalescent COVID-19.

V gene TRBV2 combines with J gene TRBJ2-1, with D possibly matching TRBD2 (7 bases). Trimming removed 7 bases from V and 0 bases from J, with 13 bases in between. CDR3 length: 15 amino acids. Germline-derived CDR1 and CDR2 are SNHLY and FYNNEI. This CDR3 reads CASMEGGYSYNEQFF. CDR3 bases: TGTGCCAGCATGGAGGGGGGGTACTCCTACAATGAGCAGTTCTTC.

This clone was counted only a few times. V gene TRBV19 combines with J gene TRBJ1-5; 9 nucleotides match TRBD1. Losses at the gene ends were 9 bases for V and 2 bases for J; bases not matched to a gene: 20. Germline loops: CDR1 LNHDA, CDR2 SQIVND (reference sequence). The CDR3 is 19 residues long. CDR3 nucleotides: TGTGCCAGCACGGACCCTGAAACAGGGGGCGGTTGGGGCAATCAGCCCCAGCATTTT. Its protein is CASTDPETGGGWGNQPQHF.

The chain's CDR3 is CAWSVAFNEKLFF. The DNA for the CDR3 is TGTGCCTGGAGTGTGGCCTTTAATGAAAAACTGTTTTTT. The rearrangement joins TRBV30 to TRBJ1-4; D is ambiguous. V gave up 0 bases and J gave up 4 bases, with 6 bases separating them. The CDR3 has 13 amino acids. Germline loops: CDR1 GTSNPN, CDR2 SVGIG (reference sequence). The full variable domain, completed using reference TRBV30 and TRBJ1-4, is SQTIHQWPATLVQPVGSPLSLECTVEGTSNPNLYWYRQAAGRGLQLLFYSVGIGQISSEVPQNLSASRPQDRQFILSSKKLLLSDSGFYLCAWSVAFNEKLFFGSGTQLSVL.

The genes are TRBV2 and TRBJ2-7; D possibly corresponds to TRBD2 (6 bases). Germline assignment: CDR1 SNHLY and CDR2 FYNNEI. The V end lost 6 bases, the J end lost 7 bases, and 16 bases lay between the germline ends. CDR3 size: 13 residues. The CDR3 protein is CASRGNSAGEQYF. Here the CDR3 DNA reads TGTGCCAGCAGGGGGAATAGCGCGGGGGAGCAGTACTTC.

The gene calls are TRBV27 and TRBJ1-2; 9 nucleotides agree with TRBD1. V trimming: 5 bases; J trimming: 3 bases; junction bases outside the gene matches: 7. The V gene's germline CDR1 is MNHEY and CDR2 SMNVEV (reference sequence). The CDR3 sequence is 15 residues long. The CDR3 nucleotides read TGTGCCAGCAGTCTCTCCCGGACAGGGGACTATGGCTACACCTTC. Translation gives CASSLSRTGDYGYTF.

The genes are TRBV4-1 and TRBJ1-5; D might be TRBD1 (6 bases). Trimming stripped 0 bases from V and 1 base from J, with 10 bases between. CDR1 and CDR2 (germline): MGHRA, YSYEKL. The CDR3 covers 16 residues. CDR3 sequence: CASSQDLGGSNQPQHF. Written as DNA, the CDR3 is TGCGCCAGCAGCCAAGATCTAGGGGGAAGCAATCAGCCCCAGCATTTT.

This clone occurred once. The rearrangement uses TRBV9 and TRBJ2-3; D is possibly TRBD2 (7 bases). Germline values: CDR1 SGDLS, CDR2 YYNGEE. The CDR3 has 15 residues. The V and J ends lost 2 bases and 5 bases respectively, with 15 bases between them. CDR3: CASSVLGGGVDTQYF. CDR3 DNA sequence: TGTGCCAGCAGCGTTCTGGGGGGGGGCGTAGATACGCAGTATTTT.

This chain joins TRBV5-1 and TRBJ2-1; 14 positions agree with TRBD2. Per germline, CDR1 SGHRS and CDR2 YFSETQ. CDR3 size: 18 residues. After removal of 4 bases from V and 4 bases from J, the junction contained 10 bases not matched to a gene. The CDR3 spells CASSPRLAGGSGYNEQFF. CDR3 DNA: TGCGCCAGCAGCCCCAGACTAGCGGGAGGGTCGGGTTACAATGAGCAGTTCTTC.

The chain is built from TRBV10-1 and TRBJ2-1, with 13 bases matching TRBD2. Per the germline V gene, CDR1 is WNHNN and CDR2 is SYGVQD (reference sequence). The V segment lost 9 bases and the J segment 15 bases; nucleotides outside the gene matches: 32. The CDR3 has 20 amino acids. In nucleotides, the CDR3 is TGCGCCAGGGGAAGTGATAGAGGACTAGCGGGAGTGAGTGGATCCTACAGTCCGTTCTTC. Its protein product is CARGSDRGLAGVSGSYSPFF.

The gene calls are TRBV3-1 (or the pseudogene TRBV3-2) and TRBJ1-4; D gene ambiguous. This CDR3 has 15 residues. V lost 4 bases, J lost 8 bases, and 17 bases lay in between. From germline, CDR1 is LGHDT and CDR2 YNNKEL (reference sequence). CDR3 in amino acids: CASSPGSGAGEKLFF. In DNA, the CDR3 is TGTGCCAGCAGCCCCGGGTCTGGAGCTGGCGAAAAACTGTTTTTT.

The chain links TRBV9 to TRBJ1-2, with TRBD1 as a possible D gene (5 bases). Germline lookup yields CDR1 SGDLS and CDR2 YYNGEE. The CDR3 runs to 13 residues. The V and J ends lost 0 bases and 4 bases respectively, with 7 bases between them. The CDR3 sequence: CASSVAGGYGYTF. In DNA, the CDR3 is TGTGCCAGCAGCGTAGCGGGGGGCTATGGCTACACCTTC.

The rearrangement joins TRBV11-3 to TRBJ1-6; TRBD1 aligns across 7 bases. This CDR3 has 14 amino acids. Germline trimming cut 5 bases from V and 7 bases from J; bases unmatched to any gene: 5. CDR1 and CDR2 (germline): SGHNT, YENEEA. The CDR3 bases are TGTGCCAGCAGCGCGACAGGGACGAATTCACCCCTCCACTTT. Encoded protein: CASSATGTNSPLHF.